Listed here are 27 T cell receptor beta chains from one sample, sequenced in a study of blood T cell repertoires in COVID-19. Libraries were prepared by immunoSEQ multiplex PCR; TCRdb keeps only in-frame clonotypes and omits some of them. The sample shows 150,000 to 200,000 clones, approximately 91% of them seen only once. Sequenced sample: peripheral blood. These TCRs come from a man aged 18 to 29 with acute or convalescent COVID-19.

V usage is TRBV19 and J usage is TRBJ1-2; D unresolved. This CDR3 comprises 14 residues. CDR1 is LNHDA and CDR2 is SQIVND in the germline V gene (reference sequence). V was pared by 5 bases and J by 1 base, with 11 bases between. CDR3 sequence: CASSYLDGNYGYTF. CDR3 nucleotide sequence: TGTGCCAGTAGTTACCTAGACGGTAACTATGGCTACACCTTC.

CDR3 sequence reads: CASSPDRLNNEQFF. The CDR3 coding sequence is TGTGCCAGCTCACCGGACAGACTTAACAATGAGCAGTTCTTC. This chain joins TRBV18 and TRBJ2-1; D is perhaps TRBD1 (6 bases). This CDR3 is built from 14 residues. V lost 3 bases, J lost 5 bases, and 11 bases lay in between. Germline V lookup: CDR1 KGHSH, CDR2 LQKENI. The whole variable domain, filled in from reference TRBV18 and TRBJ2-1, reads NAGVMQNPRHLVRRRGQEARLRCSPMKGHSHVYWYRQLPEEGLKFMVYLQKENIIDESGMPKERFSAEFPKEGPSILRIQQVVRGDSAAYFCASSPDRLNNEQFFGPGTRLTVL.

The J gene is TRBJ2-7, the V gene TRBV5-4; the match to TRBD2 covers 7 bases. The CDR3 spans 17 residues. V trimming: 4 bases; J trimming: 8 bases; junction bases outside the gene matches: 21. Germline V gene sequence: CDR1 SGHNT, CDR2 YYREEE (reference sequence). The CDR3 DNA follows: TGTGCCAGCAGCAGCCTTGGGCGGGGGACTCCATGGGGAAAGCAGTACTTC. Protein: CASSSLGRGTPWGKQYF.

In the case of this clone: This sample includes further DNA sequences coding for the same CDR3. The chain joins TRBV10-3 to TRBJ1-2, with 8 bases matching TRBD1. CDR3 size: 15 residues. Germline V lookup: CDR1 ENHRY, CDR2 SYGVKD. J was trimmed by 2 bases and V by 3 bases; bases with no gene match: 5. The CDR3 loop is CAISERQGRNYGYTF. The DNA for the CDR3 is TGTGCCATCAGTGAAAGACAGGGGAGGAACTATGGCTACACCTTC.

The V and J genes are TRBV29-1 and TRBJ2-7; perhaps TRBD1 as D (6 bases). The CDR3 length is 11 residues. Deletions cut 7 bases from V and 6 bases from J, with 13 bases between. CDR1 and CDR2 from the germline V gene are SQVTM and ANQGSEA. The CDR3 region is CSATNRAEQYF. In DNA, the CDR3 is TGCAGCGCCACGAACAGGGCCGAGCAGTACTTC.

This chain joins TRBV5-1 and TRBJ1-1; D uncertain. Per germline, CDR1 SGHRS and CDR2 YFSETQ. The CDR3 contains 14 residues. Trimming took 2 bases from V and 5 from J, leaving 13 bases between them. The DNA for the CDR3 is TGCGCCAGCAGCTTTAACCCGAGGGAAACTGAAGCTTTCTTT. It yields the protein CASSFNPRETEAFF.

This clone was counted a single time. The V call is TRBV6-5, the J call TRBJ2-1, with unresolved D. The CDR3 runs 11 residues. Trimming took 6 bases from V and 3 from J, leaving 3 bases between them. Looked up from germline, CDR1 is MNHEY and CDR2 is SVGAGI. DNA for the CDR3: TGTGCCAGCAGCTTCTACAATGAGCAGTTCTTC. The encoded protein is CASSFYNEQFF.

The rearrangement joins TRBV18 to TRBJ1-1; 9 nucleotides align to TRBD1. The ends lost 1 base at V and 6 bases at J; junction bases unmatched: 9. Germline V gene lookup returns CDR1 KGHSH and CDR2 LQKENI. This CDR3 spans 16 amino acids. CDR3 loop: CASSPRVQGAVAEAFF. In DNA form, the CDR3 reads TGTGCCAGCTCACCACGAGTACAGGGGGCTGTGGCTGAAGCTTTCTTT.

The chain has TRBV6-1 and TRBJ1-5, with D maybe TRBD1 (5 bases). Germline V CDR1 and CDR2: MNHNS, SASEGT. V was shortened by 3 bases and J by 9 bases, with 24 bases between the two germline ends. CDR3 size: 17 residues. The CDR3 sequence is CASSDASISTDMGPQHF. Here the CDR3 DNA reads TGTGCCAGCAGTGATGCCTCAATCTCGACGGACATGGGGCCCCAGCATTTT.

The chain has TRBV9 and TRBJ2-1; D is unresolved. Deletions cut 2 bases from V and 8 bases from J, with 11 bases between. The CDR3 extends over 13 amino acids. CDR1 is SGDLS, CDR2 YYNGEE, per germline. In nucleotides, the CDR3 is TGTGCCAGCAGCGTTCCACTTGAGGATGAGCAGTTCTTC. As protein: CASSVPLEDEQFF.

The chain has TRBV24-1 and TRBJ2-1; 14 bases map to TRBD2. From germline, CDR1 is KGHDR and CDR2 SFDVKD. The CDR3 is made up of 15 amino acids. J lost 10 bases, V lost 3 bases, and 4 bases had no gene match. The DNA of the CDR3 is TGTGCCACCAGTGATACCGGGACTAGCGGGAGCGAGCAGTTCTTC. Translated, it gives CATSDTGTSGSEQFF.

This chain uses TRBV5-1 with TRBJ1-1, with no clear D. From germline, CDR1 is SGHRS and CDR2 YFSETQ. The CDR3 has 15 residues. The germline V and J ends were trimmed by 0 bases and 1 base, with 10 bases remaining between them. The chain's CDR3 is CASSLDLWRNTEAFF. CDR3 bases: TGCGCCAGCAGCTTGGACCTCTGGAGGAACACTGAAGCTTTCTTT.

V is TRBV3-1 (or the pseudogene TRBV3-2) and J is TRBJ1-5; D not certain. This CDR3 region has 14 residues. Germline V lookup: CDR1 LGHDT, CDR2 YNNKEL (reference sequence). With 4 bases removed from V and 1 base from J, the gap between germline ends came to 8 bases. The CDR3 protein is CASSLSASNQPQHF. The DNA for the CDR3 is TGTGCCAGCAGCCTCAGTGCCAGCAATCAGCCCCAGCATTTT.

The CDR3 here is CASAASTDTQYF. CDR3 coding DNA: TGTGCCAGCGCCGCGAGCACAGATACGCAGTATTTT. The V call is TRBV9, the J call TRBJ2-3, with D unresolved. V was cut by 7 bases and J by 0 bases, with 6 bases left in between. The germline CDR1 and CDR2 sequences are SGDLS and YYNGEE. The CDR3 contains 12 residues.

The chain joins TRBV5-6 to TRBJ1-2; D perhaps matches TRBD1 (5 bases). The CDR3 totals 14 residues. Germline V gives CDR1 SGHDT, CDR2 YYEEEE. V was clipped by 6 bases and J by 8 bases, with 20 bases between them. CDR3 in amino acids: CASIVRDGAKGYTF. The DNA for the CDR3 is TGTGCCAGCATCGTTAGGGATGGGGCTAAGGGCTACACCTTC.

This chain joins TRBV20-1 and TRBJ1-1, with D possibly TRBD1 on 6 matching bases. The CDR3 contains 14 residues. The germline gives CDR1 DFQATT, CDR2 SNEGSKA (reference sequence). Trimming stripped 3 bases from V and 1 base from J, with 12 bases between. CDR3 region: CSASRGGKNTEAFF. DNA for the CDR3: TGCAGTGCTAGTCGCGGGGGCAAGAACACTGAAGCTTTCTTT.

This clone appeared a few times. The chain combines TRBV27 with TRBJ2-7; TRBD2 is a possible D gene (7 bases). Germline V CDR1 and CDR2: MNHEY, SMNVEV (reference sequence). Trimming stripped 2 bases from V and 5 bases from J, with 19 bases between. The CDR3 is 16 residues long. The DNA of the CDR3 is TGTGCCAGCAGTTTAAGGTGGGCGGGGGCCGAGAACGAGCAGTACTTC. Translated: CASSLRWAGAENEQYF.

In DNA form, the CDR3 reads TGTGCCAGCAGCCAAGACCGGGGAGCCTATGGCTACACCTTC. This translates into CASSQDRGAYGYTF. This chain connects TRBV14 to TRBJ1-2; D is ambiguous. Germline V gene data show CDR1 as SGHDN and CDR2 as FVKESK. V was shortened by 0 bases and J by 4 bases, with 9 bases between the two germline ends. The CDR3 runs to 14 residues.

The V gene is TRBV28, the J gene TRBJ2-2; TRBD1 matches at 7 bases. CDR3 size: 15 residues. Unmatched junction bases numbered 5, after V lost 6 bases and J lost 1 base. In germline, CDR1 is MDHEN, CDR2 SYDVKM. Here the CDR3 DNA reads TGTGCCAGCAGGCGAAGGACAGGGAACACCGGGGAGCTGTTTTTT. This translates into CASRRRTGNTGELFF.

This clone was observed a few times. The chain couples TRBV19 to TRBJ1-4; TRBD1 agrees at 7 bases. The CDR3 has 16 residues. J gave up 4 bases and V 6 bases, and 11 bases lay outside the gene matches. Per the germline V gene, CDR1 is LNHDA and CDR2 is SQIVND (reference sequence). Written as DNA, the CDR3 is TGTGCCAGTAGCACACCTCCGGGACAGAATAATGAAAAACTGTTTTTT. Translated: CASSTPPGQNNEKLFF.

The CDR3 loop reads CASSPWTGENTEAFF. The CDR3 DNA reads TGTGCCAGCAGCCCCTGGACGGGGGAGAACACTGAAGCTTTCTTT. The gene calls are TRBV3-1 (or the pseudogene TRBV3-2) and TRBJ1-1; D might be TRBD1 (5 bases). In germline, CDR1 is LGHDT, CDR2 YNNKEL (reference sequence). The CDR3 loop spans 15 amino acids. The V end lost 4 bases, the J end lost 1 base, and 13 bases lay between the germline ends.

V usage is TRBV29-1 and J usage is TRBJ2-7; TRBD2 might be the D (5 bases). Germline V lookup: CDR1 SQVTM, CDR2 ANQGSEA. The CDR3 totals 13 residues. Trimming removed 5 bases at V and 2 bases at J, with 13 bases between. CDR3 sequence (DNA): TGCAGCGTTCGAGAAGGACTTACCTACGAGCAGTACTTC. Its protein product is CSVREGLTYEQYF.

V gene TRBV24-1 combines with J gene TRBJ1-2; 10 positions match TRBD1. The J segment lost 4 bases and the V segment lost 12 bases, leaving 10 bases of the junction unmatched. The CDR3 has 14 amino acids. Germline CDR1 is KGHDR and CDR2 is SFDVKD. The CDR3 spells CASQETGGSYGYTF. CDR3 coding DNA: TGTGCCTCTCAGGAGACAGGGGGCTCCTATGGCTACACCTTC.

This clone appeared a single time. V and J are TRBV5-8 and TRBJ1-2; TRBD1 aligns across 8 bases. The germline CDR1 and CDR2 sequences are SGHTS and YDEGEE. The CDR3 is 14 residues long. J lost 6 bases, V lost 3 bases, and 7 bases had no gene match. DNA of the CDR3: TGTGCCAGCAGCTCGGACAGGGCCTTGGATGGCTACACCTTC. Translating gives CASSSDRALDGYTF.

About this clone: Other DNA sequences in this specimen translate into the identical CDR3. The chain uses TRBV5-1 and TRBJ1-5; a weak D match, TRBD1 (5 bases). Trimming shortened V by 0 bases and J by 4 bases, and 8 bases separated the two germline ends. The CDR3 totals 14 residues. Germline V gives CDR1 SGHRS, CDR2 YFSETQ. CDR3 sequence: CASSLAGGNQPQHF. The DNA of the CDR3 is TGCGCCAGCAGCTTGGCGGGGGGGAATCAGCCCCAGCATTTT.

This rearrangement joins TRBV30 to TRBJ1-1, with D uncertain. The germline V gene encodes CDR1 GTSNPN and CDR2 SVGIG (reference sequence). The ends were cut back, 6 bases at V and 1 base at J, with 9 bases in the middle. This CDR3 has 12 residues. The CDR3 sequence: CACPSGNTEAFF. CDR3 DNA sequence: TGTGCCTGTCCCTCGGGGAACACTGAAGCTTTCTTT.

The V gene is TRBV2, the J gene TRBJ1-5; TRBD1 is a possible D gene (6 bases). Trimming took 3 bases from V and 11 from J, leaving 17 bases between them. Germline V gene sequence: CDR1 SNHLY, CDR2 FYNNEI. This CDR3 spans 14 amino acids. CDR3 sequence (DNA): TGTGCCAGCAGTGATCGGGACATCCATAGGGCCCAGCATTTT. Translating gives CASSDRDIHRAQHF. Full variable domain (rest looked up from reference TRBV2 and TRBJ1-5): EPEVTQTPSHQVTQMGQEVILRCVPISNHLYFYWYRQILGQKVEFLVSFYNNEISEKSEIFDDQFSVERPDGSNFTLKIRSTKLEDSAMYFCASSDRDIHRAQHFGDGTRLSIL.